This entry features one TCR beta chain sequence. Its antigen is not known. This sample stems from a study of beta chain features in type 1 diabetes. Study-level background: About 110,000,000 sorted cells were examined across all samples.

V dropped 5 bases and J dropped 16; count of bases not matched to a gene: 6. The length of the CDR3 is 11 residues. Germline V gives CDR1 SGHAT, CDR2 FQNNGV. Points from the study as a whole: Moderate but significant shortening of TCRB CDR3s was recorded in all four CD4+ subsets from Type 1 diabetes patients.

The whole isolated RNA underwent reverse transcription, so sequencing captured expressed TCRB transcripts. Some clones are missing from TCRdb's copy, which holds only in-frame ones; the method was immunoSEQ multiplex PCR. The sample consists of hundreds of thousands of clones, over 10% of them appearing once. The chain links TRBV11-2 to TRBJ2-1; TRBD2 agrees at 9 bases. Material for sequencing was naive CD4+ T cells from blood. The TCR originated in a woman under 30 with type 1 diabetes. CDR3 DNA: TGTGCCAGCAGCGAAAATAGCGGGAGTTTCTTC. Translating it yields CASSENSGSFF.